This TCR beta chain came from a study of T-cell reconstitution after alpha-beta-depleted transplantation in children. Broader study findings: By one year post-transplant, T-cell counts and diversity largely arose from T cells that were newly produced. The origin of high day-60 TCRbeta diversity in some patients lay in surviving recipient T cells and thymic progenitors. Reported findings indicate that, about two months after transplant, alpha-beta T cells came from several hundred expanded clones, which were derived from non-depleted graft cells.

Concerning this clonotype: Its antigen is unidentified.

A TCRbeta library incorporating unique molecular identifiers was prepared. One entry per CDR3 protein, called by TCRdb with MiXCR from the PCR reads. The sample lists roughly 400,000 distinct CDR3 sequences, around two fifths occurring once. The germline V gene encodes CDR1 DFQATT and CDR2 SNEGSKA (reference sequence). The CDR3 extends over 13 amino acids. V lost 6 bases, J lost 4 bases, and 5 bases stayed unmatched. The material sequenced was PBMCs, taken before TCRalphabeta/CD19-depleted stem cell transplant. The receptor was derived from a girl aged 2 to 10 with aplastic anemia, due to receive a stem cell transplant. J is TRBJ2-5 and V is TRBV20-1; 10 nucleotides agree with TRBD1. CDR3 nucleotides: TGCAGTGCCCGGTGGGACAGGGGAGAGACCCAGTACTTC. Residues: CSARWDRGETQYF.